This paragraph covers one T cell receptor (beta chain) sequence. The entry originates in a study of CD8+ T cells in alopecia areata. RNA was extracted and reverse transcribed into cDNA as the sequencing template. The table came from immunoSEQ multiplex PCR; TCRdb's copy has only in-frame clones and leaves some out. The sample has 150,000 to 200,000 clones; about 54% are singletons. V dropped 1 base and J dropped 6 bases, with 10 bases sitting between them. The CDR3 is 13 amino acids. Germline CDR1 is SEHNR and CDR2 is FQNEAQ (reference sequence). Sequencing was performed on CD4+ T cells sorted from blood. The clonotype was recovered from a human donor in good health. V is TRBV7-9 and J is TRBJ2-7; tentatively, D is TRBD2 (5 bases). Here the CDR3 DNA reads TGTGCCAGCAGCTTAGTTCAAGGAGGCGAGCAGTACTTC. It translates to CASSLVQGGEQYF. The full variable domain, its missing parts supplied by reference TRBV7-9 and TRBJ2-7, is DTGVSQNPRHKITKRGQNVTFRCDPISEHNRLYWYRQTLGQGPEFLTYFQNEAQLEKSRLLSDRFSAERPKGSFSTLEIQRTEQGDSAMYLCASSLVQGGEQYFGPGTRLTVT.